This T cell receptor beta chain stems from a study of OX40 agonist ivuxolimab in advanced cancers. Generated by immunoSEQ multiplex PCR, the TCRdb table keeps only in-frame clones and is missing some. The data show about 53,000 clones, about 88% seen once. The CDR3 length is 15 residues. The germline V gene encodes CDR1 MNHNY and CDR2 SVGAGI (reference sequence). Trimming took 6 bases from V and 0 from J; bases not matched to a gene: 5. This material consisted of CD4+ or CD8+ T cells sorted from blood, taken in a trial of the OX40 agonist ivuxolimab. This chain links TRBV6-6 with TRBJ2-1; 7 bases match TRBD1. This TCR was sampled from an adult with an advanced solid tumor such as melanoma, head and neck, liver or kidney cancer. The CDR3 DNA is TGTGCCAGCAGACTAAGACAGGGCTCCTACAATGAGCAGTTCTTC. It specifies CASRLRQGSYNEQFF.